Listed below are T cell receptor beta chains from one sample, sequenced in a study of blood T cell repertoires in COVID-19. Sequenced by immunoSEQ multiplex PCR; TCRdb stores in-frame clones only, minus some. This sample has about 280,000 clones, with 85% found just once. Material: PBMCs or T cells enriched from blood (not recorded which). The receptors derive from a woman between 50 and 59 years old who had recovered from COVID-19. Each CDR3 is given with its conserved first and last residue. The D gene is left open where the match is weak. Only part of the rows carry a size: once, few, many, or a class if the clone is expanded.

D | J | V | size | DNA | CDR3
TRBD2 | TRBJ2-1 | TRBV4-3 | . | TGCGCCAGCAGCCAAGACAAAGCGGGAGACGAGCAGTTCTTC | CASSQDKAGDEQFF
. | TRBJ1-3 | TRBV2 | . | TGTGCCAGTGGGGCCATCTCTGGAAACACCATATATTTT | CASGAISGNTIYF
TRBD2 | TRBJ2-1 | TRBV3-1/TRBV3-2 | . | TGTGCCAGCAGCCTAGCGGGGGGGAGCAATGAGCAGTTCTTC | CASSLAGGSNEQFF
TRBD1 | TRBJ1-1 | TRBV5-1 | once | TGCGCCAGCAGCTTGGCCGACAGGGAGAACACTGAAGCTTTCTTT | CASSLADRENTEAFF
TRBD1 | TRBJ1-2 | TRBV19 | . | TGTGCCAGTAGTCCAATAGACAGGGGCCTAACGGGCTACACCTTC | CASSPIDRGLTGYTF
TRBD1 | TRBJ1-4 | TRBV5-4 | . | TGTGCCAGCAGCCTCTCGACCGGGACAGGGAATGAAAAACTGTTTTTT | CASSLSTGTGNEKLFF
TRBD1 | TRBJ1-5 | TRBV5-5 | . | TGTGCCAGCAGGCGGGGACAGGGAACGGACCAGCCCCAGCATTTT | CASRRGQGTDQPQHF
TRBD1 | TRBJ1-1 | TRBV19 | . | TGTGCCAGTAGTTCCCGGGACAGGGTGGGCACTGAAGCTTTCTTT | CASSSRDRVGTEAFF
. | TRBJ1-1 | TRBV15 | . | TGTGCCACCAGCAGAGAGAGGGTGCCGGGCACTGAAGCTTTCTTT | CATSRERVPGTEAFF
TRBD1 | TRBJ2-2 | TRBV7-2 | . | TGTGCCAGCAGCTTAGGCCGGGACAGGGGAAACACCGGGGAGCTGTTTTTT | CASSLGRDRGNTGELFF
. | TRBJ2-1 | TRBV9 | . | TGTGCCAGCAGCGTAGGTCCGGGAGTCAGCGATGAGCAGTTCTTC | CASSVGPGVSDEQFF
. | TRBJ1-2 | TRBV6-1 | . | TGTGCCAGCAGTGAATCACGGGGTCCCTTCTATGGCTACACCTTC | CASSESRGPFYGYTF
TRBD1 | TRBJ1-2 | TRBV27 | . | TGTGCCAGCAGTTCCCTGGGACAGGGCAGTGGCTACACCTTC | CASSSLGQGSGYTF
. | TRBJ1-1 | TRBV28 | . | TGTGCCAGCAGACCCCTGGGTACAGGACGGAACACTGAAGCTTTCTTT | CASRPLGTGRNTEAFF
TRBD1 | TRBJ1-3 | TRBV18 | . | TGTGCCAGCTCACGGGACAGGGATGGAAACACCATATATTTT | CASSRDRDGNTIYF
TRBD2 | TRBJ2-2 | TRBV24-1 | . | TGTGCCACCAGTGATATGCAGCTGGCTAGCGGGAACACCGGGGAGCTGTTTTTT | CATSDMQLASGNTGELFF
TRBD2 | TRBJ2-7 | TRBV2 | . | TGTGCCAGCAGGGCCTCAGCGGGGGGGCTCGAGCAGTACTTC | CASRASAGGLEQYF
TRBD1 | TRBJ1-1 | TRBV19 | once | TGTGCCAGTAGTTTTCTACCGGGACAGGGGAACACTGAAGCTTTCTTT | CASSFLPGQGNTEAFF
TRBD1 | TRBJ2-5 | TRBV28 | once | TGTGCCACGGTCAACAGGGGAACTAAGTCCCAGTACTTC | CATVNRGTKSQYF
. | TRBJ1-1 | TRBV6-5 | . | TGTGCCAGCAGTACCGGGGGGGACTCTAGGTATGAAGCTTTCTTT | CASSTGGDSRYEAFF
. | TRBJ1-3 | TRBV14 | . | TGTGCCAGCAGCCAAGCGGTGGGGAGCTCTGGAAACACCATATATTTT | CASSQAVGSSGNTIYF
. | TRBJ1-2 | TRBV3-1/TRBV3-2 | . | TGTGCCAGCAGCCTCTACAGTCAATCCGGGAGTCAGAACTATGGCTACACCTTC | CASSLYSQSGSQNYGYTF
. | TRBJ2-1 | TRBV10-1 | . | TGCGCCAGCAGTGAGTCGGAGGGCAGGCTCCGTCAGTTCTTC | CASSESEGRLRQFF
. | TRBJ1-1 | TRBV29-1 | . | TGCAGCGTTGAAGGGGGACAAGGAAACACTGAAGCTTTCTTT | CSVEGGQGNTEAFF
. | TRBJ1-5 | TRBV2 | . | TGTGCCAGTAGGGAGGAAGGGCAGCCCCAGCATTTT | CASREEGQPQHF
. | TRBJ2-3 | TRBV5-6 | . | TGTGCCAGCAGTACCTATAGCGTATCCTTTCCTAGCACAGATACGCAGTATTTT | CASSTYSVSFPSTDTQYF
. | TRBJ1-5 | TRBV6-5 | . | TGTGCCAGCAGTTACTCGGTCTCAGGGGCTCAGCCCCAGCATTTT | CASSYSVSGAQPQHF
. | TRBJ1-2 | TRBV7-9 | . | TGTGCCAGCAGCTTGTACCTCGGAGGCTATGGCTACACCTTC | CASSLYLGGYGYTF
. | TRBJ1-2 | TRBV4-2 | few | TGTGCCAGCAGGGGGGAGGGAAACTATGGCTACACCTTC | CASRGEGNYGYTF
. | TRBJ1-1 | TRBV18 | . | TGTGCCAGCTCGCCCGAACAGGGTGAGAACACTGAAGCTTTCTTT | CASSPEQGENTEAFF
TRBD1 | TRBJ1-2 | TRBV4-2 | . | TGTGCCAGCAGCCAGCACAGGGGCCAGGCTGTGGATGGCTACACCTTC | CASSQHRGQAVDGYTF
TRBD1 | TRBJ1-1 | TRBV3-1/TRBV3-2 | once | TGTGCCAGCAGCATGGCAGGGGGAGCTTTCTTT | CASSMAGGAFF
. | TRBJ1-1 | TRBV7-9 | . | TGTGCCAGCGCCCCGAGGGGCAGGGGAGAGAACACTGAAGCTTTCTTT | CASAPRGRGENTEAFF
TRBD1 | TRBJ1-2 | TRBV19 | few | TGTGCCAGTGCCACGGGACAGGGGGTCGTTGGCTACACCTTC | CASATGQGVVGYTF
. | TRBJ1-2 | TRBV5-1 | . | TGCGCCAGCAGCCCCGGGTCGCCCTATGGCTACACCTTC | CASSPGSPYGYTF
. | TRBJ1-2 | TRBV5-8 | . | TGTGCCAGCAGCTTGTACGGGACTGACTTCTATGGCTACACCTTC | CASSLYGTDFYGYTF
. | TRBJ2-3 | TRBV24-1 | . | TGTGCCACCAGTGTCCACGGAGATGGTGATACGCAGTATTTT | CATSVHGDGDTQYF
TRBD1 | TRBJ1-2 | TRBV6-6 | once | TGTGCCAGCAGTAGTGACAGGGATCGGTTTCGGGGCTACACCTTC | CASSSDRDRFRGYTF
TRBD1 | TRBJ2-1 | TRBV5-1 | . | TGCGCCAGCAGCCCGACCGGGACAGGGGGCTGGAATGAGCAGTTCTTC | CASSPTGTGGWNEQFF
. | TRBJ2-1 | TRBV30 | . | TGTGCCTGGTCTAGGGGGTCCTACAATGAGCAGTTCTTC | CAWSRGSYNEQFF
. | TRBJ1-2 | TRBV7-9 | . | TGTGCCAGCAGCTTGCAGGGTGACTATGGCTACACCTTC | CASSLQGDYGYTF
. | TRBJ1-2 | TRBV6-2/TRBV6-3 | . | TGTGCCAGCAGTGGACAGCCGCTTAACTATGGCTACACCTTC | CASSGQPLNYGYTF
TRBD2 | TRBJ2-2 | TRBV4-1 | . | TGCGCCAGCAGCCAGACAGGGGGCAGTACTAGCGGGAGGGGTACCACCGGGGAGCTGTTTTTT | CASSQTGGSTSGRGTTGELFF
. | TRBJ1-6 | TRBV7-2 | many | TGTGCCAGCAGCTCGCAAGTTACGACAGGACGAGATTCACCCCTCCACTTT | CASSSQVTTGRDSPLHF